The present T cell receptor beta chain was sequenced within a study of blood T cell repertoires in COVID-19. Overall study context: Acute-phase and convalescent COVID-19 samples originated in the United States, Italy and Spain. The analysed material was cDNA or gDNA that came from T cells, B-cell-depleted T cells, or PBMCs.

CDR3 size: 14 residues. CDR1 is MNHEY and CDR2 is SMNVEV in the germline V gene (reference sequence). Trimming left V 6 bases short and J 5 bases short, with 13 bases between. Original analysis: Amplification from reference gene primers served as the basis for estimated nucleated cell counts. Profiled with immunoSEQ multiplex PCR; TCRdb holds only in-frame clones, not every one. V, J and clone size reflect that table, while D and trimming were determined from the DNA. This table holds about 670,000 clones, about 87% found once. Sequencing used peripheral blood. The V gene is TRBV27, the J gene TRBJ2-2; tentative D call: TRBD1 (5 bases). The receptor was isolated from a woman between 18 and 29 years old with acute or convalescent COVID-19. The CDR3 coding sequence is TGTGCCAGCAGCCTGACTCAGGGAACCGGGGAGCTGTTTTTT. Its translation: CASSLTQGTGELFF.